Listed here are 28 T cell receptor beta chains from one sample, sequenced in a study of vaccination and CD4 T cells after COVID-19 (dated by TCRdb to between 2021 and 2023). Libraries were built with PCR. Data came from an Illumina iSeq 100. DNA from cultured CD4+ T cells was subjected to TCR sequencing with the Oncomine TCR Beta short-read assay at the Johns Hopkins FTIC core. The public reads were run again by TCRdb, first through fastp at Q25 and then through MiXCR, and only productive beta chains were kept. Rows matching on CDR3 protein sequence are summarized as one entry with the most common DNA and genes. The sample table lists about 14,000 distinct CDR3 sequences, 53% of them with a count of one. The leading ten clones occupy 10% of the sample. These TCRs are of unknown antigen specificity. In light of the paper, this sample's treatment or condition label describes: approximately nine-day PBMC culture with coronavirus spike peptide pools or control peptides (ViraFEST assay).

The sample consisted of CD4+ T cells from blood, cultured in vitro, taken before SARS-CoV-2 vaccination. The receptors come from a human donor who had recovered from COVID-19.

V and J are TRBV18 and TRBJ1-1; possibly TRBD1 for D (5 bases). Trimming stripped 2 bases from V and 5 bases from J, with 9 bases between. Germline CDR1 and CDR2: KGHSH and LQKENI. This CDR3 is built from 13 residues. This CDR3 reads CASSPVQGTEAFF. The CDR3 bases are TGTGCCAGCTCACCAGTTCAGGGTACTGAAGCTTTCTTT.

The V call is TRBV6-2 or TRBV6-3, the J call TRBJ2-5, with D perhaps TRBD1 or TRBD2 (5 bases each). The CDR3 has 15 amino acids. Trimming shortened V by 5 bases and J by 9 bases, and 22 bases separated the two germline ends. Germline V gene sequence: CDR1 MNHEY, CDR2 SVGEGT. The CDR3, as DNA: TGTGCCAGCAGTCCAACCCGGGACCCCTCGGGGTCCCAGTACTTC. Translated, it gives CASSPTRDPSGSQYF.

The CDR3: CASSQVNMGWADEQYF. CDR3 bases: TGCGCCAGCAGCCAAGTGAATATGGGGTGGGCGGACGAGCAGTACTTC. The chain carries TRBV4-1 and TRBJ2-7; the D is unclear. This CDR3 is built from 16 residues. From germline, CDR1 is MGHRA and CDR2 YSYEKL. Trimming removed 1 base at V and 5 bases at J, with 18 bases between.

This sequence joins TRBV7-2 and TRBJ2-2; 7 bases map to TRBD2. The CDR3 contains 15 residues. V lost 0 bases to trimming and J lost 3 bases; unmatched junction nucleotides: 1. CDR1 is SGHTA, CDR2 FQGNSA, per germline. The CDR3 DNA sequence: TGTGCCAGCAGCTTAGCTGGGGGGGACACCGGGGAGCTGTTTTTT. This encodes CASSLAGGDTGELFF.

The chain recombines TRBV28 with TRBJ1-2, with D unresolved. Trimming pared 5 bases from V and 4 bases from J, leaving 8 bases between. The CDR3 is made up of 12 amino acids. CDR1 is MDHEN and CDR2 is SYDVKM in the germline V gene. The CDR3 here is CASSLDFYGYTF. For the CDR3, the DNA is TGTGCCAGCAGTCTCGATTTCTATGGCTACACCTTC.

The rearrangement joins TRBV6-2 or TRBV6-3 to TRBJ2-2; D unclear. Germline V gene sequence: CDR1 MNHEY, CDR2 SVGEGT. The ends were cut back, 2 bases at V and 3 bases at J, with 4 bases in the middle. The CDR3 covers 13 residues. CDR3 in amino acids: CASSYRDTGELFF. CDR3 sequence (DNA): TGTGCCAGCAGTTACAGGGACACCGGGGAGCTGTTTTTT.

The chain links TRBV14 to TRBJ2-3; D remains ambiguous. This CDR3 comprises 13 residues. The V and J ends lost 4 bases and 2 bases respectively, with 7 bases between them. Germline assignment: CDR1 SGHDN and CDR2 FVKESK. CDR3 sequence reads: CASSPRLTDTQYF. The CDR3 region has the DNA TGTGCCAGCAGCCCTAGACTCACAGATACGCAGTATTTT.

Here the CDR3 DNA reads TGTGCCAGCAGCCAGGTGGAGAAACAAGAGACCCAGTACTTC. Its protein product is CASSQVEKQETQYF. The rearrangement uses TRBV11-2 and TRBJ2-5; the D is unclear. The germline V gene has CDR1 SGHAT and CDR2 FQNNGV. Trimming took off 5 bases at V and 2 bases at J, with 12 bases between the two ends. The CDR3 extends over 14 amino acids.

The chain combines TRBV20-1 with TRBJ1-6; 7 bases are shared with TRBD1. The trim removed 0 bases at V and 8 bases at J, leaving 10 bases unmatched. CDR3 size: 16 residues. Germline V CDR1 and CDR2: DFQATT, SNEGSKA (reference sequence). The CDR3 region is CSARDLTGSRDSPLHF. CDR3 bases: TGCAGTGCTAGAGATTTGACAGGGTCTCGTGATTCACCCCTCCACTTT.

This chain links TRBV9 with TRBJ2-2, with D possibly being TRBD2 (6 bases). V lost 3 bases and J 6 bases, leaving 12 bases between the germline ends. Per germline, CDR1 SGDLS and CDR2 YYNGEE. This CDR3 has 14 residues. The CDR3 DNA is TGTGCCAGCAGCGGTCGGGAGTACGCCGGGGAGCTGTTTTTT. This encodes CASSGREYAGELFF. Variable domain in full (rest from reference TRBV9 and TRBJ2-2): DSGVTQTPKHLITATGQRVTLRCSPRSGDLSVYWYQQSLDQGLQFLIQYYNGEERAKGNILERFSAQQFPDLHSELNLSSLELGDSALYFCASSGREYAGELFFGEGSRLTVL.

The chain recombines TRBV20-1 with TRBJ2-3, with no clear D. This CDR3 region has 13 residues. In germline, CDR1 is DFQATT, CDR2 SNEGSKA (reference sequence). The V end lost 3 bases, the J end lost 4 bases, and 11 bases lay between the germline ends. CDR3: CSASLGPSDTQYF. The DNA of the CDR3 is TGCAGTGCTAGTCTAGGGCCTTCAGATACGCAGTATTTT.

This chain joins TRBV27 and TRBJ1-4; D is possibly TRBD1 (5 bases). CDR3 length equals 14 residues. The V and J ends lost 5 bases and 4 bases respectively, with 11 bases between them. Germline-derived CDR1 and CDR2 are MNHEY and SMNVEV (reference sequence). The CDR3 protein is CASSKGRNNEKLFF. In DNA form, the CDR3 reads TGTGCCAGCAGTAAGGGGAGGAATAATGAAAAACTGTTTTTT.

The V and J genes are TRBV20-1 and TRBJ2-5; D remains ambiguous. CDR1 and CDR2 (germline): DFQATT, SNEGSKA (reference sequence). V lost 4 bases and J 2 bases, leaving 11 bases between the germline ends. CDR3 length: 13 residues. The CDR3 protein is CSANSDIQETQYF. The CDR3 coding sequence is TGCAGTGCTAACTCTGATATTCAAGAGACCCAGTACTTC.

The chain has TRBV7-6 and TRBJ2-7; 7 bases match TRBD2. The CDR3 is 16 amino acids. The V segment lost 1 base and the J segment 5 bases; nucleotides outside the gene matches: 11. CDR1 is SGHVS, CDR2 FNYEAQ, per germline. The chain's CDR3 is CASSLGVTSDLNEQYF. CDR3 in DNA: TGTGCCAGCAGCTTAGGTGTTACTAGCGATCTGAACGAGCAGTACTTC.

The chain has TRBV28 and TRBJ1-1, with a possible D match to TRBD1 (5 bases). The CDR3 is made up of 14 amino acids. Germline CDR1 reads MDHEN; CDR2 reads SYDVKM. Trimming stripped 4 bases from V and 8 bases from J, with 17 bases between. The DNA of the CDR3 is TGTGCCAGCAGTTCCGGACAAGGGATAGTAGAAGCTTTCTTT. Encoded protein: CASSSGQGIVEAFF. Variable domain in full (rest from reference TRBV28 and TRBJ1-1): DVKVTQSSRYLVKRTGEKVFLECVQDMDHENMFWYRQDPGLGLRLIYFSYDVKMKEKGDIPEGYSVSREKKERFSLILESASTNQTSMYLCASSSGQGIVEAFFGQGTRLTVV.

This CDR3 reads CAWGGLAGGWDEQFF. The CDR3 nucleotides are TGTGCCTGGGGGGGACTAGCGGGAGGGTGGGATGAGCAGTTCTTC. This chain connects TRBV30 to TRBJ2-1, with 16 bases matching TRBD2. The V and J ends lost 5 bases and 8 bases, in that order; junction bases with no gene match: 6. The CDR3 runs 15 residues. CDR1 and CDR2 from the germline V gene are GTSNPN and SVGIG (reference sequence).

The V call is TRBV7-9, the J call TRBJ2-5, with D tentatively TRBD2 (6 bases). The V gene's germline CDR1 is SEHNR and CDR2 FQNEAQ (reference sequence). CDR3 size: 15 residues. V was clipped by 3 bases and J by 5 bases, with 16 bases between them. Here the CDR3 reads CASSLAGLSWETQYF. Written as DNA, the CDR3 is TGTGCCAGCAGCTTGGCGGGACTTTCCTGGGAGACCCAGTACTTC.

This clonotype turned up a few times. This rearrangement joins TRBV6-2 or TRBV6-3 to TRBJ2-2; the D is unclear. Germline loops: CDR1 MNHEY, CDR2 SVGEGT. The V end lost 0 bases, the J end lost 1 base, and 3 bases lay between the germline ends. The CDR3 consists of 14 residues. This CDR3 is CASSYSWNTGELFF. Written as DNA, the CDR3 is TGTGCCAGCAGTTACTCGTGGAACACCGGGGAGCTGTTTTTT.

This chain joins TRBV12-3 or TRBV12-4 and TRBJ2-3, with D unresolved. V lost 6 bases to trimming and J lost 4 bases, with 14 bases between them. There are 14 residues in the CDR3. The CDR3 here is CASSRAQRADTQYF. The CDR3 bases are TGTGCCAGCAGCCGGGCCCAGCGTGCAGATACGCAGTATTTT.

The rearrangement links TRBV6-1 to TRBJ2-3, with D unclear. Germline V gene lookup returns CDR1 MNHNS and CDR2 SASEGT. Trimming took off 6 bases at V and 2 bases at J, with 12 bases between the two ends. CDR3 length: 14 amino acids. This CDR3 reads CASRILQITDTQYF. In nucleotides, the CDR3 is TGTGCCAGCAGAATATTACAGATCACAGATACGCAGTATTTT.

The chain carries TRBV10-3 and TRBJ1-5; the D is unclear. Germline V gene sequence: CDR1 ENHRY, CDR2 SYGVKD. The CDR3 runs 14 residues. The V end lost 0 bases, the J end lost 6 bases, and 9 bases lay between the germline ends. CDR3 sequence (DNA): TGTGCCATCAGTGAGTCGTCAGATCTTCAGCCCCAGCATTTT. This sequence encodes CAISESSDLQPQHF.

V and J are TRBV7-9 and TRBJ1-3; tentative D call: TRBD1 (5 bases). V gave up 0 bases and J gave up 0 bases, with 9 bases separating them. Per germline, CDR1 SEHNR and CDR2 FQNEAQ (reference sequence). This CDR3 is built from 16 residues. CDR3 residues: CASSLAGGHSGNTIYF. The DNA for the CDR3 is TGTGCCAGCAGCTTAGCCGGAGGACACTCTGGAAACACCATATATTTT.

The J gene is TRBJ2-7, the V gene TRBV14; D is ambiguous. Per the germline V gene, CDR1 is SGHDN and CDR2 is FVKESK. The CDR3 is made up of 15 amino acids. V was clipped by 1 base and J by 6 bases, with 16 bases between them. The CDR3 loop reads CASSQGARKIFEQYF. The CDR3 region has the DNA TGTGCCAGCAGCCAAGGGGCCAGGAAAATATTCGAGCAGTACTTC.

The chain is built from TRBV5-1 and TRBJ2-5; 8 nucleotides align to TRBD1. This CDR3 has 15 amino acids. Germline CDR1 is SGHRS and CDR2 is YFSETQ. With 3 bases clipped from V and 1 base from J, the junction kept 5 bases outside the gene matches. The CDR3 region has the DNA TGCGCCAGCAGCTGGGGGACAGGCAGCCAAGAGACCCAGTACTTC. Protein: CASSWGTGSQETQYF.

In its sample, this clonotype was seen a few times. V usage is TRBV28 and J usage is TRBJ2-7, with a weak D call TRBD1 (6 bases). There are 15 residues in the CDR3. Trimming shortened V by 3 bases and J by 5 bases, and 17 bases separated the two germline ends. CDR1 is MDHEN, CDR2 SYDVKM, per germline. CDR3: CASSFLRTVVDEQYF. The CDR3 DNA follows: TGTGCCAGCAGTTTCCTCCGGACAGTCGTGGACGAGCAGTACTTC.

This clonotype appeared a few times. J is TRBJ2-5 and V is TRBV6-1; D is ambiguous. Germline V gene sequence: CDR1 MNHNS, CDR2 SASEGT. Trimming took off 3 bases at V and 5 bases at J, with 10 bases between the two ends. The CDR3 runs to 13 residues. CDR3: CASSDTFIETQYF. The CDR3 nucleotides are TGTGCCAGCAGTGACACCTTTATCGAGACCCAGTACTTC.

V gene TRBV11-3 combines with J gene TRBJ2-5; TRBD1 or TRBD2 may be the D gene (6 bases each). Trimming took off 5 bases at V and 4 bases at J, with 14 bases between the two ends. This CDR3 is 14 amino acids long. Germline CDR1 SGHNT, CDR2 YENEEA. CDR3 amino acids: CASSGGQVRETQYF. The CDR3 nucleotides read TGTGCCAGCAGCGGGGGGCAGGTCCGAGAGACCCAGTACTTC.

The chain uses TRBV2 and TRBJ2-2; 10 positions match TRBD2. The CDR3 spans 15 residues. The V segment lost 7 bases and the J segment 5 bases; nucleotides outside the gene matches: 7. The germline gives CDR1 SNHLY, CDR2 FYNNEI. The CDR3 nucleotides read TGTGCCAGCAAACAACTAGCGGGACCTACCGGGGAGCTGTTTTTT. Translation gives CASKQLAGPTGELFF.